This TCR beta chain was documented in a study of cytomegalovirus exposure and HLA in healthy donors. CDR3 size: 14 residues. Germline V gene lookup returns CDR1 SNHLY and CDR2 FYNNEI. V was pared by 10 bases and J by 3 bases, with 4 bases of the junction left unmatched. In the PCR, 60 Vbeta and 13 Jbeta primers were used. Generated by immunoSEQ multiplex PCR, the TCRdb table keeps only in-frame clones and is missing some. The repertoire has some 210,000 clones, around 81% of them found once; the top ten carry around 9.6%. This TCR derives from a woman aged 50 to 60 in good health and CMV-seropositive. Sequenced sample: PBMCs. The genes are TRBV2 and TRBJ2-2, with 11 bases aligning to TRBD1. CDR3 nucleotides: TGTGCCAAAGGACAGGGGGCGGACACCGGGGAGCTGTTTTTT. Translation: CAKGQGADTGELFF.